These 17 T cell receptor beta chains originate from one sample sequenced in a study of cytomegalovirus exposure and HLA in healthy donors. Primers included in the PCR were 60 Vbeta and 13 Jbeta primers. The table came from immunoSEQ multiplex PCR; TCRdb's copy has only in-frame clones and leaves some out. The table has around 140,000 clones, approximately 84% seen once. Sequences were obtained from PBMCs. These receptor sequences come from a woman between 55 and 75 years old in good health and CMV-seropositive.

The chain joins TRBV2 to TRBJ2-1; no reliable D call. CDR3 size: 16 residues. V lost 8 bases to trimming and J lost 0 bases, with 17 bases between them. Germline CDR1 SNHLY, CDR2 FYNNEI. In nucleotides, the CDR3 is TGTGCCAGCGGATCCCTCGGCGGAATCTCCTACAATGAGCAGTTCTTC. This gives the protein CASGSLGGISYNEQFF.

This sequence joins TRBV9 and TRBJ2-3, with TRBD2 matching 7 bases. V dropped 4 bases and J dropped 4; count of bases not matched to a gene: 9. CDR3 length: 15 residues. Germline V lookup: CDR1 SGDLS, CDR2 YYNGEE. The CDR3 region is CASSPPRGRADTQYF. For the CDR3, the DNA is TGTGCCAGCAGCCCGCCAAGAGGGAGGGCAGATACGCAGTATTTT. Combining the CDR3 with reference TRBV9 and TRBJ2-3 gives the whole variable domain DSGVTQTPKHLITATGQRVTLRCSPRSGDLSVYWYQQSLDQGLQFLIQYYNGEERAKGNILERFSAQQFPDLHSELNLSSLELGDSALYFCASSPPRGRADTQYFGPGTRLTVL.

The rearrangement uses TRBV9 and TRBJ2-3, with no clear D. The CDR3 is 15 amino acids. CDR1 and CDR2 from the germline V gene are SGDLS and YYNGEE. V gave up 4 bases and J gave up 0 bases, with 12 bases separating them. The CDR3: CASSRAPSSTDTQYF. CDR3 DNA sequence: TGTGCCAGCAGCCGAGCGCCATCTAGCACAGATACGCAGTATTTT.

The rearrangement joins TRBV28 to TRBJ1-2; tentatively, D is TRBD1 (6 bases). The CDR3 runs to 13 residues. In germline, CDR1 is MDHEN, CDR2 SYDVKM. Trimming left V 6 bases short and J 6 bases short, with 14 bases between. CDR3 amino acids: CASSRTGFHGYTF. The CDR3 DNA is TGTGCCAGCAGCCGAACAGGGTTTCATGGCTACACCTTC.

V and J are TRBV11-2 and TRBJ1-1, with D uncertain. Deletions cut 7 bases from V and 3 bases from J, with 15 bases between. Per germline, CDR1 SGHAT and CDR2 FQNNGV. The length of the CDR3 is 14 residues. The CDR3 DNA sequence: TGTGCCAGCACCCCTCGGGTGGCGGACACTGAAGCTTTCTTT. Its protein is CASTPRVADTEAFF.

This clone turned up a few times. Other DNA sequences within the sample encode an identical CDR3. The rearrangement joins TRBV15 to TRBJ2-7, with TRBD2 matching 8 bases. This CDR3 contains 13 residues. The germline V gene has CDR1 LNHNV and CDR2 YYDKDF (reference sequence). V trimming: 0 bases; J trimming: 6 bases; junction bases outside the gene matches: 1. CDR3 DNA sequence: TGTGCCACCAGCAGAGATGCGGGGGGCGAGCAGTACTTC. Translating it yields CATSRDAGGEQYF.

The rearrangement joins TRBV7-2 to TRBJ2-1; 7 nucleotides align to TRBD2. Germline V gene sequence: CDR1 SGHTA, CDR2 FQGNSA. This CDR3 region has 15 residues. The ends lost 2 bases at V and 8 bases at J; junction bases unmatched: 9. This chain's CDR3 is CASSLIWGGSDEQFF. CDR3 DNA sequence: TGTGCCAGCAGCTTAATCTGGGGAGGGTCAGATGAGCAGTTCTTC.

The rearrangement links TRBV27 to TRBJ2-7; a possible D gene is TRBD1 (5 bases). Trimming pared 2 bases from V and 2 bases from J, leaving 10 bases between. CDR1 is MNHEY, CDR2 SMNVEV, per germline (reference sequence). The CDR3 contains 14 residues. CDR3 in DNA: TGTGCCAGCAGTTTAGTAGACAGAGCCTACGAGCAGTACTTC. Protein: CASSLVDRAYEQYF.

The chain combines TRBV27 with TRBJ2-4, with a weak D call TRBD2 (6 bases). The CDR3 runs to 15 residues. The V and J ends lost 6 bases and 0 bases respectively, with 12 bases between them. The germline gives CDR1 MNHEY, CDR2 SMNVEV (reference sequence). CDR3 residues: CASSGTDLAKNIQYF. DNA for the CDR3: TGTGCCAGCAGCGGGACTGACCTAGCCAAAAACATTCAGTACTTC.

This clone was recorded a few times. The chain joins TRBV19 to TRBJ2-5, with TRBD1 as a possible D gene (8 bases). Between the trimmed V and J ends, which lost 6 bases and 5 bases, there was a span of 13 bases. The germline gives CDR1 LNHDA, CDR2 SQIVND (reference sequence). The CDR3 runs to 13 residues. In DNA form, the CDR3 reads TGTGCCAGTAGACAGGGGGGAGGGGAGACCCAGTACTTC. It yields the protein CASRQGGGETQYF. The full variable domain, completed using reference TRBV19 and TRBJ2-5, is DGGITQSPKYLFRKEGQNVTLSCEQNLNHDAMYWYRQDPGQGLRLIYYSQIVNDFQKGDIAEGYSVSREKKESFPLTVTSAQKNPTAFYLCASRQGGGETQYFGPGTRLLVL.

This chain connects TRBV4-3 to TRBJ1-2, with D possibly TRBD1 on 5 matching bases. The V gene lost 1 base and the J gene lost 6 bases, with 12 bases spanning the gap. Germline V gene sequence: CDR1 LGHNA, CDR2 YSLEER. The CDR3 totals 14 residues. The CDR3 sequence is CASSQAGVVHGYTF. For the CDR3, the DNA is TGCGCCAGCAGCCAAGCGGGGGTAGTTCATGGCTACACCTTC.

The gene calls are TRBV2 and TRBJ1-6; 7 nucleotides line up with TRBD1. This CDR3 is built from 14 residues. The germline V gene encodes CDR1 SNHLY and CDR2 FYNNEI. The V segment lost 7 bases and the J segment 9 bases; nucleotides outside the gene matches: 9. The CDR3 region has the DNA TGTGCCAGCAACTCGGACAGGAGGGGTTCACCCCTCCACTTT. Protein product: CASNSDRRGSPLHF.

The table lists this clone with a count of one. The CDR3 here is CASSVATSGNEQFF. The CDR3 nucleotides are TGTGCCAGCAGCGTAGCTACTAGCGGCAATGAGCAGTTCTTC. The chain recombines TRBV9 with TRBJ2-1, with TRBD2 matching over 8 bases. This CDR3 comprises 14 residues. After removal of 0 bases from V and 6 bases from J, the junction contained 2 bases not matched to a gene. CDR1 is SGDLS, CDR2 YYNGEE, per germline.

CDR3 coding DNA: TGCGCCAGCAGCCAAGTTTACCAGGGCAATCAGCCCCAGCATTTT. It is translated as CASSQVYQGNQPQHF. The chain recombines TRBV4-1 with TRBJ1-5, with D unresolved. This CDR3 region has 15 residues. Looked up from germline, CDR1 is MGHRA and CDR2 is YSYEKL. The ends were cut back, 1 base at V and 2 bases at J, with 9 bases in the middle.

This rearrangement joins TRBV7-2 to TRBJ1-5; D is ambiguous. The V gene's germline CDR1 is SGHTA and CDR2 FQGNSA. CDR3 length: 14 amino acids. The germline V and J ends were trimmed by 7 bases and 4 bases, with 14 bases remaining between them. CDR3 residues: CASTLSSGNQPQHF. The CDR3, as DNA: TGTGCCAGCACCCTAAGTAGCGGAAATCAGCCCCAGCATTTT. The full variable domain, its missing parts supplied by reference TRBV7-2 and TRBJ1-5, is GAGVSQSPSNKVTEKGKDVELRCDPISGHTALYWYRQSLGQGLEFLIYFQGNSAPDKSGLPSDRFSAERTGGSVSTLTIQRTQQEDSAVYLCASTLSSGNQPQHFGDGTRLSIL.

The chain recombines TRBV19 with TRBJ1-4, with D possibly TRBD1 on 6 matching bases. Germline loops: CDR1 LNHDA, CDR2 SQIVND (reference sequence). The CDR3 is 16 amino acids. V was clipped by 3 bases and J by 7 bases, with 18 bases between them. The CDR3, as DNA: TGTGCCAGTAGTATTTGGCAGGGGCCCGGAAGTGAAAAACTGTTTTTT. The encoded protein is CASSIWQGPGSEKLFF.

In DNA, the CDR3 is TGTGCCAGCAGCTTGCAGGGGGCGCGTGAGCAGTACTTC. Translation gives CASSLQGAREQYF. This sequence joins TRBV5-8 and TRBJ2-5, with 8 bases aligning to TRBD1. Germline V gene lookup returns CDR1 SGHTS and CDR2 YDEGEE. Losses at the gene ends were 1 base for V and 11 bases for J; bases not matched to a gene: 7. This CDR3 is 13 amino acids long.